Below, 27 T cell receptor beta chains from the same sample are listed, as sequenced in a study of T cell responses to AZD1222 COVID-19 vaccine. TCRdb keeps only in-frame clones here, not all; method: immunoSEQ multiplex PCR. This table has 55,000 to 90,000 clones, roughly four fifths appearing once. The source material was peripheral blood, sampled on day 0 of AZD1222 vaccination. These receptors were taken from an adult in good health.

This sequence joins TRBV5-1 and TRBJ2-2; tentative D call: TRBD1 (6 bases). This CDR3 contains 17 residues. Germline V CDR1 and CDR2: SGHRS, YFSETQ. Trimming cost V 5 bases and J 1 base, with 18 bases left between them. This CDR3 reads CASRDLRGNGNTGELFF. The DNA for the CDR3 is TGCGCCAGCAGAGATCTCAGGGGAAATGGGAACACCGGGGAGCTGTTTTTT.

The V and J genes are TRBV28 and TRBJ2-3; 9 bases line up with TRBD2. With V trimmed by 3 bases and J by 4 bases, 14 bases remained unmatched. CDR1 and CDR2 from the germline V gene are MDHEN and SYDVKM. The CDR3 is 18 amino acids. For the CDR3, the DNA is TGTGCCAGCAGTTTCCTTCAGTCCCCTAGCGGGGTGTCAGATACGCAGTATTTT. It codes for CASSFLQSPSGVSDTQYF.

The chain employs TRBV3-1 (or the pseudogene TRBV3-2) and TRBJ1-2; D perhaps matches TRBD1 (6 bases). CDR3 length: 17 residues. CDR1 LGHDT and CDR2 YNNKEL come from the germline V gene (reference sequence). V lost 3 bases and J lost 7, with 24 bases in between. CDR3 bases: TGTGCCAGCAGCCAGCGAGACGATAGAACAGGGATTGGTGGCTACACCTTC. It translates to CASSQRDDRTGIGGYTF.

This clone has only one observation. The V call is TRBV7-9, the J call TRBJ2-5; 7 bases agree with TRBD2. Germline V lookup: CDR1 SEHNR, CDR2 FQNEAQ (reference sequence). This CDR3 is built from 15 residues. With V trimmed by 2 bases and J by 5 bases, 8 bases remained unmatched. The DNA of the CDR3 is TGTGCCAGCAGCTTAATTCGCGGGGGAGCGGAGACCCAGTACTTC. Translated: CASSLIRGGAETQYF.

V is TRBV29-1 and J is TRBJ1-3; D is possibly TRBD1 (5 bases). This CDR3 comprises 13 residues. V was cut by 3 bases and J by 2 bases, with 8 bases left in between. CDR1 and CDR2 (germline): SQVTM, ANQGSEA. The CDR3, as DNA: TGCAGCGTTGAGTTGGGGGCTGGAAACACCATATATTTT. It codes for CSVELGAGNTIYF.

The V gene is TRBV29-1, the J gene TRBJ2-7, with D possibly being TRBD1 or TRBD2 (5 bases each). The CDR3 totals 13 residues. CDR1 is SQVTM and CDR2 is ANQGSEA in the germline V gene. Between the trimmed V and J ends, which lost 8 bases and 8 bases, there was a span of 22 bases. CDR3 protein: CSTLQIGSGQQYF. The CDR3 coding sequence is TGCAGCACCCTCCAAATCGGGTCGGGGCAGCAGTACTTC.

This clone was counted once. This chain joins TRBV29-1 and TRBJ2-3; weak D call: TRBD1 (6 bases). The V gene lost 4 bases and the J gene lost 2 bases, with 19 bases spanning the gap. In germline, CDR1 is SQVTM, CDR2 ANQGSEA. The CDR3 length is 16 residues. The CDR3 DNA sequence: TGCAGCGTTGTTGACAGGAGTTTAATATACACAGATACGCAGTATTTT. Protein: CSVVDRSLIYTDTQYF.

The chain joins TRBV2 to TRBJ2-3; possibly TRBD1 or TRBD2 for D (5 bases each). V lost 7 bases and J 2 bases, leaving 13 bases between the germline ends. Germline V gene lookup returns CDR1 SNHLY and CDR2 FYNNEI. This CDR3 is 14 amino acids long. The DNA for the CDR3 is TGTGCCAGCATGGCAGGGAGAGACACAGATACGCAGTATTTT. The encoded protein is CASMAGRDTDTQYF.

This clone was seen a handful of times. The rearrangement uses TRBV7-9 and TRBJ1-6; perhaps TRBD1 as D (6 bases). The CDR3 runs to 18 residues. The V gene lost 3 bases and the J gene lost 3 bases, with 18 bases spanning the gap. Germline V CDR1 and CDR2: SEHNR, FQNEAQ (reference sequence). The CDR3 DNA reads TGTGCCAGCAGCTTCGGGGACATCCGACACAACTATAATTCACCCCTCCACTTT. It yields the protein CASSFGDIRHNYNSPLHF.

CDR3 sequence reads: CASSQAYTGELFF. Here the CDR3 DNA reads TGTGCCAGTAGTCAGGCCTACACCGGGGAGCTGTTTTTT. The chain combines TRBV19 with TRBJ2-2; no clear D gene. The germline gives CDR1 LNHDA, CDR2 SQIVND (reference sequence). The CDR3 consists of 13 residues. V was shortened by 5 bases and J by 3 bases, with 7 bases between the two germline ends.

DNA of the CDR3: TGTGCCAGCAGTTTATGGGAGGGGAGGGCTGGAAACACCATATATTTT. It encodes CASSLWEGRAGNTIYF. V usage is TRBV28 and J usage is TRBJ1-3; possibly TRBD1 for D (5 bases). The length of the CDR3 is 16 residues. Germline V lookup: CDR1 MDHEN, CDR2 SYDVKM. V lost 0 bases and J lost 2, with 11 bases in between.

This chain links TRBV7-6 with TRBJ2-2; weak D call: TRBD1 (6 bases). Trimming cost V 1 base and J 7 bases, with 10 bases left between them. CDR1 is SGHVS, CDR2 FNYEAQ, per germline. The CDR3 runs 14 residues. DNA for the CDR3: TGTGCCAGCAGCTTAGGACAGGTCGACGGGGAGCTGTTTTTT. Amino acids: CASSLGQVDGELFF.

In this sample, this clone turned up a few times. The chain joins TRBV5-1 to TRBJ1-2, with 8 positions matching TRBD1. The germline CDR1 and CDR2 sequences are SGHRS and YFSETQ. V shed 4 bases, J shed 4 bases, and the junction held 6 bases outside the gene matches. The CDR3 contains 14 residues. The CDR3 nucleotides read TGCGCCAGCAGCCCCCGGGACAGGAGCTATGGCTACACCTTC. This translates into CASSPRDRSYGYTF.

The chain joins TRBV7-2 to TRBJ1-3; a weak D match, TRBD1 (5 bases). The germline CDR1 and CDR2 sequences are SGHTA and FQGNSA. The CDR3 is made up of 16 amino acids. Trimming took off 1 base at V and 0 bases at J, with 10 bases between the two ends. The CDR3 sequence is CASSLVQGSSGNTIYF. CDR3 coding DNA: TGTGCCAGCAGCTTAGTCCAGGGTAGCTCTGGAAACACCATATATTTT.

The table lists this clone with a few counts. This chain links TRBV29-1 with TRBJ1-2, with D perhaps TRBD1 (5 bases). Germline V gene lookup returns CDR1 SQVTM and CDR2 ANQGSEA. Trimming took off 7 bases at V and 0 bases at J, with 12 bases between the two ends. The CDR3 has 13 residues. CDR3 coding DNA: TGCAGCGGAGGGACGGCCTCTAACTATGGCTACACCTTC. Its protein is CSGGTASNYGYTF.

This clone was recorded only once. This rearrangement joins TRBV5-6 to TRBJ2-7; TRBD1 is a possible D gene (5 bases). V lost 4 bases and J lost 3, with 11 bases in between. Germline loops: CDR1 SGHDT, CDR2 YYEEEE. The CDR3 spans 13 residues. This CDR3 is CASSVTELYEQYF. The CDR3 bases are TGTGCCAGCAGCGTGACAGAGCTCTACGAGCAGTACTTC.

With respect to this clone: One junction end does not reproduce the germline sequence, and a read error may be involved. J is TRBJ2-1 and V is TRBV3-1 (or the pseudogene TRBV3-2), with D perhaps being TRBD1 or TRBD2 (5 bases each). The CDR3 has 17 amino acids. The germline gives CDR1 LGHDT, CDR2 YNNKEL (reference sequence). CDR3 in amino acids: CASSPELGDVTYNGQFF. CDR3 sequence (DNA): TGTGCCAGCAGCCCAGAGCTGGGGGACGTAACCTACAATGGGCAGTTCTTC.

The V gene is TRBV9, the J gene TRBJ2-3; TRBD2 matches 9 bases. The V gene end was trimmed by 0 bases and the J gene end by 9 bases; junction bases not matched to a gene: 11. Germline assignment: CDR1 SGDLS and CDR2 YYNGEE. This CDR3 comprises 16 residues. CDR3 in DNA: TGTGCCAGCAGCGTAGGTAGCGGGGGTTTCATAGACACGCAGTATTTT. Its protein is CASSVGSGGFIDTQYF.

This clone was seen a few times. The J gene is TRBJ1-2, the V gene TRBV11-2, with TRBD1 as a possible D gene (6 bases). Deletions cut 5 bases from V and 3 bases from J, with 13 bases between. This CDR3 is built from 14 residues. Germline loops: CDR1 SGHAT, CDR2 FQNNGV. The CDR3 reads CASSLTQGYYGYTF. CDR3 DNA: TGTGCCAGCAGCCTAACACAGGGTTACTATGGCTACACCTTC.

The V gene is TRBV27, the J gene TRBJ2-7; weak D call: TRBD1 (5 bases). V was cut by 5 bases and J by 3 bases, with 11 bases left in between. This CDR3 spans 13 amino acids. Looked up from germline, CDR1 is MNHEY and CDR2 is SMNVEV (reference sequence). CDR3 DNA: TGTGCCAGCAGTCTGTCTACAGGCTACGAGCAGTACTTC. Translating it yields CASSLSTGYEQYF.

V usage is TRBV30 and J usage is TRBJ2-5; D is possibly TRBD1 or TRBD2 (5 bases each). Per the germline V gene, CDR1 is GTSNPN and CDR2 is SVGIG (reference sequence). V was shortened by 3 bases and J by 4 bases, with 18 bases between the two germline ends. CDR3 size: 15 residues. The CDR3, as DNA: TGTGCCTGGAGGGACTTCACTAGGGGCCCAGAGACCCAGTACTTC. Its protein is CAWRDFTRGPETQYF.

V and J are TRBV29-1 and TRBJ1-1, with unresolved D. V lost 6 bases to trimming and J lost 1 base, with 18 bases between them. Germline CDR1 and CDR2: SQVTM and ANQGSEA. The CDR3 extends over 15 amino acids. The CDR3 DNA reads TGCAGCGTCCTGGTCGGAGGGCCGGGGAACACTGAAGCTTTCTTT. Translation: CSVLVGGPGNTEAFF.

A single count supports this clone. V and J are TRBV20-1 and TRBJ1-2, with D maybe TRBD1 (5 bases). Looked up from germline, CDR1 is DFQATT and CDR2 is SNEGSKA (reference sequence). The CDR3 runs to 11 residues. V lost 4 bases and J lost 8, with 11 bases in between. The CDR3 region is CSATRVGGYTF. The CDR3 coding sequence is TGCAGTGCTACCAGGGTGGGGGGCTACACCTTC.

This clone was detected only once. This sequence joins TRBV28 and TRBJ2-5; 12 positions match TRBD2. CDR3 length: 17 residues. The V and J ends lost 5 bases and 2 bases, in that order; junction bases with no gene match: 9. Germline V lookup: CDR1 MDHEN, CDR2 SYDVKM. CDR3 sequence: CASSPMTSGGHQETQYF. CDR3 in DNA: TGTGCCAGCAGTCCAATGACTAGCGGGGGACATCAAGAGACCCAGTACTTC.

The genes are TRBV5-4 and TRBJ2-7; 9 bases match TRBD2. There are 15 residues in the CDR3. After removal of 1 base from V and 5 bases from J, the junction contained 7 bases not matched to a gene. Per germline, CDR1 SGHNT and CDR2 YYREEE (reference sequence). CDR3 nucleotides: TGTGCCAGCAGCTTGAAGGTAGCGGGGGTGAACGAGCAGTACTTC. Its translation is CASSLKVAGVNEQYF.

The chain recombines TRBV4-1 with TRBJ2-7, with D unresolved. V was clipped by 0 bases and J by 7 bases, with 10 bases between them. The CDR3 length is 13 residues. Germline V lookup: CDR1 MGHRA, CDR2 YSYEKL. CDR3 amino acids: CASSQEAMGEQYF. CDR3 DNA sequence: TGCGCCAGCAGCCAAGAGGCTATGGGGGAGCAGTACTTC.

CDR3 sequence: CASSQFFRGREGSGNTIYF. The CDR3 DNA reads as TGTGCCAGCAGCCAATTTTTCCGAGGCCGGGAGGGTTCTGGAAACACCATATATTTT. The chain combines TRBV3-1 (or the pseudogene TRBV3-2) with TRBJ1-3; D not resolved. Trimming took off 2 bases at V and 1 base at J, with 21 bases between the two ends. The CDR3 has 19 amino acids. CDR1 is LGHDT, CDR2 YNNKEL, per germline (reference sequence).